This TCR beta chain comes out of a study of blood T cells in healthy people across ages. The use of a sample-barcoded 5' primer and a J-beta primer mix characterized a second PCR of 7 to 11 cycles. TCRdb re-analysed the 5' RACE reads in MiXCR, keeping a single row per CDR3 protein. In the table there are about 1.7 million distinct CDR3 sequences, 28% of which are singletons. This clonotype showed up just a few times. The germline gives CDR1 LGHDT, CDR2 YNNKEL (reference sequence). V dropped 4 bases and J dropped 4 bases, with 11 bases sitting between them. This CDR3 contains 14 residues. The sequence was obtained from a woman under 40 in good health. This rearrangement joins TRBV3-1 to TRBJ1-5; D ambiguous. Sequenced sample: blood. The CDR3 DNA sequence: TGTGCCAGCAGCCTCGGACTCACTAATCAGCCCCAGCATTTT. Its protein product is CASSLGLTNQPQHF.